This T cell receptor beta chain was documented in a study of cytomegalovirus exposure and HLA in healthy donors. About the study: As an earlier analysis found, some 180 million T cells yielded 100 million to 130 million unique TCR beta sequences.

The CDR3 contains 15 residues. Germline-derived CDR1 and CDR2 are LNHNV and YYDKDF (reference sequence). V gave up 1 base and J gave up 5 bases, with 14 bases separating them. Use of 60 Vbeta and 13 Jbeta primers characterized the PCR. The authors' processing: Later, 80 million or so unique TCR beta chains were counted in an analysis, and roughly 11 million of them were shared. Using immunoSEQ multiplex PCR, the repertoire was profiled, and TCRdb retains in-frame clones only, with some absent. That table supplies the V and J calls and clone size; D and trimming were determined from the DNA. The table lists fewer than 150,000 clones, 70% to 85% of them singletons. In this sample, this clone turned up a few times. Its specificity is not known. Overall study findings and caveats: The study put 160 or so TCR beta chains on its list as cytomegalovirus-associated.

The receptor comes from a woman aged 40 to 50 in good health and CMV-seropositive. Sequencing input: PBMCs. V gene TRBV15 combines with J gene TRBJ1-1; D possibly corresponds to TRBD1 (6 bases). The CDR3 sequence is CATSRGGGEWTEAFF. The CDR3 region has the DNA TGTGCCACCAGCAGAGGAGGGGGAGAGTGGACTGAAGCTTTCTTT.